These T cell receptor beta chains were read from a single sample in a study of OX40 agonist ivuxolimab in advanced cancers. Generated by immunoSEQ multiplex PCR, the TCRdb table keeps only in-frame clones and is missing some. The sample holds 65,000 to 85,000 clones; over 70% are singletons and the top ten take more than 3.5%. Sequencing used CD4+ or CD8+ T cells sorted from blood, obtained in a trial of the OX40 agonist ivuxolimab. These receptors originate from an adult with an advanced solid tumor such as melanoma, head and neck, liver or kidney cancer. Both conserved end residues are part of each CDR3. The order of the fields is CDR3 length, J gene, D gene, V gene, clone size, CDR3 DNA, CDR3 protein. D genes are given only for firm matches. A clone size is listed for some rows: how often the clone was seen (once, few, many), or a class if it is expanded.

>14|TRBJ2-5|-|TRBV5-1|-
TGCGCCAGCAGCTTGGCGACGAGACAAGAGACCCAGTACTTC
CASSLATRQETQYF
>13|TRBJ2-7|-|TRBV2|medium-sized
TGTGCCAGCTCTGGACCTTACTCCTACGAGCAGTACTTC
CASSGPYSYEQYF
>13|TRBJ2-7|-|TRBV28|-
TGTGCCAGCAGGTCGACAGGGCGGGGAGGGCAGTACTTC
CASRSTGRGGQYF
>14|TRBJ2-1|TRBD1|TRBV28|-
TGTGCCAGCATCCCGGGACAGGGGGTTGGAGAGCAGTTCTTC
CASIPGQGVGEQFF
>13|TRBJ1-2|-|TRBV4-3|-
TGCGCCAGCAGCCAAGGACAGAACTATGGCTACACCTTC
CASSQGQNYGYTF
>16|TRBJ2-2|TRBD1|TRBV18|-
TGTGCCAGCGGCCGGACAGGGGGGCCGAACACCGGGGAGCTGTTTTTT
CASGRTGGPNTGELFF
>15|TRBJ2-7|-|TRBV5-4|-
TGCGCCAGCAGCCAAGAAAGGGGGGCCCCCTACGAGCAGTACTTC
CASSQERGAPYEQYF
>17|TRBJ1-4|TRBD1|TRBV7-2|-
TGTGCCAGCAGCCCTAGGGTCCGGACAGGGATTAATGAAAAACTGTTTTTT
CASSPRVRTGINEKLFF
>16|TRBJ2-1|TRBD2|TRBV27|-
TGTGCCAGCAGTTCTGCGGGGGGGTTATCCTACAATGAGCAGTTCTTC
CASSSAGGLSYNEQFF
>15|TRBJ2-1|TRBD1|TRBV10-1|-
TGCGCCAGCAGTGACCAGGACAGGGGAGGCAATGAGCAGTTCTTC
CASSDQDRGGNEQFF
>9|TRBJ2-1|-|TRBV20-1|-
TGCAGTGCTACACTTGAGCAGTTCTTC
CSATLEQFF
>15|TRBJ2-7|TRBD1|TRBV4-1|-
TGCGCCAGCAGCCAGACCCGGACAGGGGGCTACGAGCAGTACTTC
CASSQTRTGGYEQYF